Presented here are 19 T cell receptor beta chains from one specimen sequenced in a study of blood T cell repertoires in COVID-19. Assay: immunoSEQ multiplex PCR; the TCRdb copy retains only in-frame clones and omits some. This table holds around 99,000 clones, around 80% found once. The sample consisted of peripheral blood. The receptors shown here come from a man aged 45 to 65 who had recovered from COVID-19.

This chain uses TRBV9 with TRBJ1-3; the match to TRBD1 covers 9 bases. The CDR3 is 14 amino acids. V shed 2 bases and J 8 bases; nucleotides not matched to a gene: 5. Germline CDR1 and CDR2: SGDLS and YYNGEE. The CDR3 nucleotides read TGTGCCAGCAGCGTCACAGGGGGCAGGGACACCATATATTTT. It translates to CASSVTGGRDTIYF.

The chain combines TRBV7-9 with TRBJ1-1; 7 nucleotides match TRBD1. The CDR3 runs to 13 residues. Germline values: CDR1 SEHNR, CDR2 FQNEAQ (reference sequence). The V segment lost 1 base and the J segment 7 bases; nucleotides outside the gene matches: 3. CDR3 nucleotides: TGTGCCAGCAGCTTAGGCGGGACAGTTGAAGCTTTCTTT. Amino acid sequence: CASSLGGTVEAFF.

This chain joins TRBV11-3 and TRBJ2-5, with D perhaps TRBD1 (5 bases). The CDR3 extends over 12 amino acids. V was trimmed by 2 bases and J by 4 bases, leaving 5 bases between them. CDR1 is SGHNT and CDR2 is YENEEA in the germline V gene. CDR3 sequence: CASSLRGETQYF. CDR3 coding DNA: TGTGCCAGCAGCTTAAGGGGAGAGACCCAGTACTTC.

V and J are TRBV24-1 and TRBJ2-3; 8 bases are shared with TRBD1. Germline CDR1 is KGHDR and CDR2 is SFDVKD. The CDR3 spans 16 residues. V shed 7 bases, J shed 7 bases, and the junction held 15 bases outside the gene matches. This CDR3 is CATSDTGTGVRNTQYF. CDR3 in DNA: TGTGCCACCAGCGACACCGGGACAGGTGTAAGGAATACGCAGTATTTT.

The J gene is TRBJ2-7, the V gene TRBV7-9; D is perhaps TRBD2 (6 bases). With 8 bases removed from V and 3 bases from J, the gap between germline ends came to 14 bases. This CDR3 spans 13 amino acids. Germline CDR1 SEHNR, CDR2 FQNEAQ (reference sequence). CDR3 nucleotides: TGTGCCAGCGGGGGGAGTGTCTTCTACGAGCAGTACTTC. Translating gives CASGGSVFYEQYF.

This clone was observed a single time. The gene calls are TRBV6-5 and TRBJ1-1, with a tentative D call TRBD1 (5 bases). CDR3 length: 14 residues. In germline, CDR1 is MNHEY, CDR2 SVGAGI. V lost 6 bases and J 4 bases, leaving 15 bases between the germline ends. This CDR3 reads CASRTRFQGTEAFF. CDR3 DNA sequence: TGTGCCAGCAGAACCAGGTTTCAGGGCACTGAAGCTTTCTTT.

A few counts support this clone. In DNA, the CDR3 is TGTGCCACCAGTGACTTGAAAAAGACTAGCGGGAACCCGAATGAGCAGTTCTTC. This encodes CATSDLKKTSGNPNEQFF. The chain employs TRBV24-1 and TRBJ2-1; 11 bases are a match to TRBD2. CDR3 length equals 18 residues. J lost 7 bases, V lost 4 bases, and 14 bases had no gene match. From germline, CDR1 is KGHDR and CDR2 SFDVKD.

There are many counts of this clone. The chain uses TRBV6-5 and TRBJ2-7, with a possible D match to TRBD1 (5 bases). With 6 bases removed from V and 5 bases from J, the gap between germline ends came to 14 bases. CDR3 size: 13 residues. Germline values: CDR1 MNHEY, CDR2 SVGAGI. The CDR3 bases are TGTGCCAGCAGCCCGACAGTAGGCGACGAGCAGTACTTC. Its translation is CASSPTVGDEQYF.

The table lists this clone with a count of one. The chain joins TRBV28 to TRBJ2-7; 7 nucleotides agree with TRBD2. From germline, CDR1 is MDHEN and CDR2 SYDVKM. V lost 5 bases and J lost 6; bases outside the gene matches: 10. CDR3 length: 14 amino acids. CDR3 in amino acids: CASSRLAASIEQYF. As DNA, the CDR3 is TGTGCCAGCAGTAGACTAGCAGCTTCGATCGAGCAGTACTTC. Combining the CDR3 with reference TRBV28 and TRBJ2-7 gives the whole variable domain DVKVTQSSRYLVKRTGEKVFLECVQDMDHENMFWYRQDPGLGLRLIYFSYDVKMKEKGDIPEGYSVSREKKERFSLILESASTNQTSMYLCASSRLAASIEQYFGPGTRLTVT.

J is TRBJ1-2 and V is TRBV10-3; possibly TRBD1 for D (6 bases). The length of the CDR3 is 12 residues. Germline V gene sequence: CDR1 ENHRY, CDR2 SYGVKD. Between the trimmed V and J ends, which lost 6 bases and 8 bases, there was a span of 13 bases. This chain's CDR3 is CAIRLQGGGYTF. The CDR3 nucleotides read TGTGCCATCAGGCTACAGGGTGGAGGCTACACCTTC.

The chain has TRBV5-1 and TRBJ1-4; D might be TRBD1 (6 bases). The CDR3 is 15 amino acids. Germline-derived CDR1 and CDR2 are SGHRS and YFSETQ. V lost 4 bases and J lost 4, with 14 bases in between. The CDR3 reads CASSTRTANNEKLFF. DNA for the CDR3: TGCGCCAGCAGCACCCGGACAGCCAATAATGAAAAACTGTTTTTT.

The chain links TRBV3-1 (or the pseudogene TRBV3-2) to TRBJ2-3; D gene ambiguous. V shed 5 bases and J shed 4 bases, with 10 bases lying between them. CDR1 and CDR2 from the germline V gene are LGHDT and YNNKEL (reference sequence). The CDR3 spans 13 residues. The CDR3 DNA follows: TGTGCCAGCAGCTCCCCGGGTTCAGATACGCAGTATTTT. Residues: CASSSPGSDTQYF.

This sequence joins TRBV24-1 and TRBJ1-2; maybe TRBD1 (5 bases). CDR3 size: 14 residues. Trimming took 5 bases from V and 4 from J, leaving 13 bases between them. Germline CDR1 is KGHDR and CDR2 is SFDVKD. Here the CDR3 DNA reads TGTGCCACCAGTGCGGCCGGGGGGAGCTATGGCTACACCTTC. It codes for CATSAAGGSYGYTF.

The V and J genes are TRBV9 and TRBJ2-1, with 14 bases identical to TRBD2. This CDR3 region has 16 residues. CDR1 is SGDLS, CDR2 YYNGEE, per germline. After removal of 4 bases from V and 6 bases from J, the junction contained 6 bases not matched to a gene. The CDR3 region is CASSPRTSGGPNEQFF. The CDR3 nucleotides read TGTGCCAGCAGCCCCAGGACTAGCGGGGGGCCCAATGAGCAGTTCTTC. Supplemented by reference TRBV9 and TRBJ2-1, the full variable domain reads DSGVTQTPKHLITATGQRVTLRCSPRSGDLSVYWYQQSLDQGLQFLIQYYNGEERAKGNILERFSAQQFPDLHSELNLSSLELGDSALYFCASSPRTSGGPNEQFFGPGTRLTVL.

The chain couples TRBV6-5 to TRBJ1-5, with D hard to call. Trimming cost V 6 bases and J 2 bases, with 8 bases left between them. The V gene's germline CDR1 is MNHEY and CDR2 SVGAGI. The CDR3 is made up of 13 amino acids. This CDR3 reads CASRRDGNQPQHF. The CDR3 coding sequence is TGTGCCAGCAGGAGGGATGGCAATCAGCCCCAGCATTTT.

The V and J genes are TRBV5-8 and TRBJ1-5; tentatively, D is TRBD1 (5 bases). V gave up 3 bases and J gave up 4 bases, with 17 bases separating them. This CDR3 spans 16 amino acids. Germline-derived CDR1 and CDR2 are SGHTS and YDEGEE. The CDR3 DNA is TGTGCCAGCAGCTCGGCTCAGGGTATTGATAATCAGCCCCAGCATTTT. Translated: CASSSAQGIDNQPQHF. The entire variable domain, with the rest obtained from reference TRBV5-8 and TRBJ1-5, is as follows: EAGVTQSPTHLIKTRGQQATLRCSPISGHTSVYWYQQALGLGLQFLLWYDEGEERNRGNFPPRFSGRQFPNYSSELNVNALELEDSALYLCASSSAQGIDNQPQHFGDGTRLSIL.

V gene TRBV30 combines with J gene TRBJ1-2; D is perhaps TRBD1 (5 bases). Trimming took off 2 bases at V and 6 bases at J, with 13 bases between the two ends. Germline V gene lookup returns CDR1 GTSNPN and CDR2 SVGIG (reference sequence). There are 13 residues in the CDR3. The CDR3 spells CAWSNGDYHGYTF. CDR3 nucleotide sequence: TGTGCCTGGAGTAATGGGGACTACCATGGCTACACCTTC.

This rearrangement joins TRBV5-1 to TRBJ2-7, with D possibly TRBD1 on 6 matching bases. The CDR3 spans 14 residues. CDR1 is SGHRS and CDR2 is YFSETQ in the germline V gene. With 4 bases removed from V and 5 bases from J, the gap between germline ends came to 16 bases. CDR3 in amino acids: CASSATGYNHEQYF. CDR3 nucleotide sequence: TGCGCCAGCAGCGCCACAGGGTATAACCACGAGCAGTACTTC.

This chain joins TRBV7-3 and TRBJ2-5, with 9 bases that match TRBD1. V lost 2 bases and J lost 1; bases outside the gene matches: 2. Germline CDR1 SGHTA, CDR2 FQGTGA. The CDR3 runs 15 residues. This CDR3 reads CASSLQTGGQETQYF. The CDR3 DNA follows: TGTGCCAGCAGCTTACAGACAGGGGGCCAAGAGACCCAGTACTTC. Complete variable domain (other parts from reference TRBV7-3 and TRBJ2-5): GAGVSQTPSNKVTEKGKYVELRCDPISGHTALYWYRQSLGQGPEFLIYFQGTGAADDSGLPNDRFFAVRPEGSVSTLKIQRTERGDSAVYLCASSLQTGGQETQYFGPGTRLLVL.